These 30 T cell receptor beta chains were all obtained from the same sample, sequenced in a study of blood T cell repertoires in COVID-19. Clones were sequenced by immunoSEQ multiplex PCR, and TCRdb holds only the in-frame ones, with some missing. The data contain tens of thousands of clones, 82% of them singletons. The sequenced sample consisted of peripheral blood. All receptors derive from a human donor in a cohort sampled during active COVID-19.

CDR3 coding DNA: TGTGCCAGCAGCGCCCCAGGGGCTAGCGGGGGGTTAAACACAGATACGCAGTATTTT. It codes for CASSAPGASGGLNTDTQYF. This sequence joins TRBV9 and TRBJ2-3, with 11 bases aligning to TRBD2. There are 19 residues in the CDR3. The V gene end was trimmed by 3 bases and the J gene end by 2 bases; junction bases not matched to a gene: 14. Germline CDR1 SGDLS, CDR2 YYNGEE.

The CDR3 DNA follows: TGTGCCAGCAGCTTACTGACCCTTTTTGAGCGGGGCGGGCTGTTTTTT. Residues: CASSLLTLFERGGLFF. The V and J genes are TRBV7-8 and TRBJ2-2, with 7 nucleotides matching TRBD2. The ends lost 2 bases at V and 13 bases at J; junction bases unmatched: 16. The V gene's germline CDR1 is SGHVS and CDR2 FQNEAQ. The CDR3 extends over 16 amino acids.

The CDR3 protein is CASSFGGPGETQYF. CDR3 sequence (DNA): TGCGCCAGCAGCTTCGGGGGGCCAGGTGAGACCCAGTACTTC. The J gene is TRBJ2-5, the V gene TRBV5-1; a weak D match, TRBD2 (7 bases). V was clipped by 2 bases and J by 5 bases, with 13 bases between them. Germline V gene sequence: CDR1 SGHRS, CDR2 YFSETQ. This CDR3 has 14 residues.

The rearrangement uses TRBV10-3 and TRBJ2-3; 11 nucleotides agree with TRBD2. This CDR3 has 17 residues. CDR1 is ENHRY, CDR2 SYGVKD, per germline. V trimming: 0 bases; J trimming: 4 bases; junction bases outside the gene matches: 6. CDR3 coding DNA: TGTGCCATCAGTGAGTCTAAACTAGCGGGGGTCCCAGATACGCAGTATTTT. It is translated as CAISESKLAGVPDTQYF.

The V call is TRBV5-1, the J call TRBJ2-1; 10 bases align to TRBD1. CDR1 and CDR2 from the germline V gene are SGHRS and YFSETQ. The V and J ends lost 5 bases and 9 bases, in that order; junction bases with no gene match: 14. The CDR3 is 16 amino acids. The CDR3 nucleotides read TGCGCCAGCAGGACCGGGGACAGGGGTGTTCGGGCTGAGCAGTTCTTC. It codes for CASRTGDRGVRAEQFF.

V usage is TRBV4-2 and J usage is TRBJ1-1, with D perhaps matching TRBD1 (5 bases). The V end lost 1 base, the J end lost 4 bases, and 13 bases lay between the germline ends. Per the germline V gene, CDR1 is LGHNA and CDR2 is YNFKEQ. CDR3 length: 15 residues. The CDR3 DNA reads TGTGCCAGCAGCCAAGTGGGCGGAGGGGCCACTGAAGCTTTCTTT. It translates to CASSQVGGGATEAFF.

This clone was recorded a few times. The chain has TRBV2 and TRBJ2-3, with a possible D match to TRBD1 (6 bases). V lost 4 bases, J lost 10 bases, and 12 bases lay in between. The CDR3 length is 12 residues. Germline CDR1 SNHLY, CDR2 FYNNEI. CDR3 DNA sequence: TGTGCCAGCAGTGTACAGGGTGGAGCGCAGTATTTT. Translated, it gives CASSVQGGAQYF. The whole variable domain, filled in from reference TRBV2 and TRBJ2-3, reads EPEVTQTPSHQVTQMGQEVILRCVPISNHLYFYWYRQILGQKVEFLVSFYNNEISEKSEIFDDQFSVERPDGSNFTLKIRSTKLEDSAMYFCASSVQGGAQYFGPGTRLTVL.

The chain combines TRBV6-5 with TRBJ1-2; no clear D gene. The CDR3 has 10 residues. Trimming took off 8 bases at V and 5 bases at J, with 6 bases between the two ends. CDR1 MNHEY and CDR2 SVGAGI come from the germline V gene. In DNA form, the CDR3 reads TGTGCCAGCGGAGGGTATGGCTACACCTTC. Protein: CASGGYGYTF.

This chain uses TRBV18 with TRBJ2-7; 8 bases line up with TRBD2. V lost 3 bases to trimming and J lost 2 bases; unmatched junction nucleotides: 6. The germline gives CDR1 KGHSH, CDR2 LQKENI. The CDR3 runs to 15 residues. The CDR3: CASSPGVAGPYEQYF. DNA for the CDR3: TGTGCCAGCTCACCCGGGGTAGCGGGGCCCTACGAGCAGTACTTC.

The V and J genes are TRBV24-1 and TRBJ2-6; 9 positions agree with TRBD1. J lost 0 bases, V lost 7 bases, and 6 bases had no gene match. Germline-derived CDR1 and CDR2 are KGHDR and SFDVKD. There are 17 residues in the CDR3. The CDR3 DNA reads as TGTGCCACCAGCCGCGGGACAGGGACCTCTGGGGCCAACGTCCTGACTTTC. Residues: CATSRGTGTSGANVLTF.

The chain is built from TRBV6-5 and TRBJ1-1; D perhaps matches TRBD1 (6 bases). Trimming stripped 5 bases from V and 1 base from J, with 11 bases between. This CDR3 contains 14 residues. Germline CDR1 reads MNHEY; CDR2 reads SVGAGI. The CDR3 DNA follows: TGTGCCAGCAGTCCTCAGGGGAGGAACACTGAAGCTTTCTTT. Translation gives CASSPQGRNTEAFF.

The chain combines TRBV7-2 with TRBJ2-1, with 7 bases identical to TRBD2. The V gene's germline CDR1 is SGHTA and CDR2 FQGNSA. The CDR3 sequence is 16 residues long. V shed 6 bases and J 7 bases; nucleotides not matched to a gene: 15. This chain's CDR3 is CASRPRGGGGSNEQFF. The CDR3 DNA follows: TGTGCCAGCAGGCCTCGTGGGGGGGGTGGTTCTAATGAGCAGTTCTTC.

The CDR3 region is CASSYNTENEKLFF. DNA for the CDR3: TGTGCCAGCAGTTATAATACAGAAAATGAAAAACTGTTTTTT. V usage is TRBV6-5 and J usage is TRBJ1-4; the D is unclear. CDR1 MNHEY and CDR2 SVGAGI come from the germline V gene. With 3 bases removed from V and 5 bases from J, the gap between germline ends came to 10 bases. CDR3 size: 14 residues.

The chain uses TRBV28 and TRBJ1-4; 10 positions match TRBD1. CDR1 is MDHEN, CDR2 SYDVKM, per germline. The V segment lost 6 bases and the J segment 7 bases; nucleotides outside the gene matches: 8. The CDR3 is made up of 15 amino acids. CDR3 bases: TGTGCCAGCAGGCCAATGGGACAGGGGACTGAAAAACTGTTTTTT. As protein: CASRPMGQGTEKLFF.

The DNA for the CDR3 is TGTGCCACCAGCAGAGAGTTCCTAGCGGGAACAGGCGAGCAGTACTTC. Protein sequence: CATSREFLAGTGEQYF. The rearrangement joins TRBV15 to TRBJ2-7; TRBD2 matches at 9 bases. The CDR3 has 16 amino acids. From germline, CDR1 is LNHNV and CDR2 YYDKDF (reference sequence). The V and J ends lost 0 bases and 6 bases, in that order; junction bases with no gene match: 9.

V gene TRBV3-1 (or the pseudogene TRBV3-2) combines with J gene TRBJ2-3, with TRBD2 matching 9 bases. The CDR3 spans 14 residues. The germline CDR1 and CDR2 sequences are LGHDT and YNNKEL (reference sequence). Losses at the gene ends were 5 bases for V and 5 bases for J; bases not matched to a gene: 5. DNA for the CDR3: TGTGCCAGCAGCGGAGGACTAGCGAAAGATACGCAGTATTTT. This sequence encodes CASSGGLAKDTQYF.

The chain recombines TRBV25-1 with TRBJ1-2; D is undetermined. V lost 3 bases to trimming and J lost 2 bases, with 7 bases between them. In germline, CDR1 is MGHDK, CDR2 SYGVNS. The CDR3 length is 13 residues. CDR3: CASSDPSNYGYTF. As DNA, the CDR3 is TGTGCCAGCAGTGACCCCTCCAACTATGGCTACACCTTC.

The table lists this clone with a few counts. The chain couples TRBV18 to TRBJ1-3; D uncertain. Deletions cut 6 bases from V and 4 bases from J, with 7 bases between. This CDR3 comprises 12 residues. CDR1 is KGHSH and CDR2 is LQKENI in the germline V gene. The CDR3 sequence: CASSGSGNTIYF. The CDR3 bases are TGTGCCAGCTCCGGGTCCGGAAACACCATATATTTT.

The chain links TRBV19 to TRBJ2-2, with D possibly matching TRBD1 (5 bases). V was clipped by 6 bases and J by 7 bases, with 15 bases between them. CDR1 and CDR2 from the germline V gene are LNHDA and SQIVND (reference sequence). The CDR3 spans 14 residues. CDR3 loop: CASRPGLGGGELFF. In DNA form, the CDR3 reads TGTGCCAGTAGACCAGGGCTAGGTGGCGGGGAGCTGTTTTTT. The full variable domain, with the rest looked up from reference TRBV19 and TRBJ2-2, is DGGITQSPKYLFRKEGQNVTLSCEQNLNHDAMYWYRQDPGQGLRLIYYSQIVNDFQKGDIAEGYSVSREKKESFPLTVTSAQKNPTAFYLCASRPGLGGGELFFGEGSRLTVL.

Only one count was recorded for this clone. This chain links TRBV7-3 with TRBJ2-1; TRBD1 might be the D (5 bases). The germline V and J ends were trimmed by 1 base and 6 bases, with 13 bases remaining between them. The CDR3 is made up of 15 amino acids. Germline V lookup: CDR1 SGHTA, CDR2 FQGTGA. DNA of the CDR3: TGTGCCAGCAGCTTAAGAGGCCAGGGTGGCAATGAGCAGTTCTTC. Translating gives CASSLRGQGGNEQFF.

The V gene is TRBV9, the J gene TRBJ2-3; 9 bases agree with TRBD2. The V gene's germline CDR1 is SGDLS and CDR2 YYNGEE. The junction had 15 bases not matched to a gene; V was cut back by 0 bases and J by 10 bases. The CDR3 has 17 amino acids. In DNA, the CDR3 is TGTGCCAGCAGCGTAGGGCTAGCGGGGCCCTCCCCAGGCGCGCAGTATTTT. This gives the protein CASSVGLAGPSPGAQYF.

This clone was detected a few times. V is TRBV7-9 and J is TRBJ2-1; a weak D match, TRBD2 (5 bases). Germline V gives CDR1 SEHNR, CDR2 FQNEAQ (reference sequence). The CDR3 loop spans 17 amino acids. V lost 5 bases to trimming and J lost 0 bases, with 17 bases between them. CDR3 protein: CASSARTHRSSYNEQFF. In DNA form, the CDR3 reads TGTGCCAGCAGCGCCCGGACTCACCGGAGCTCCTACAATGAGCAGTTCTTC.

V gene TRBV18 combines with J gene TRBJ1-2; 7 bases are shared with TRBD1. With V trimmed by 0 bases and J by 4 bases, 8 bases remained unmatched. This CDR3 contains 16 residues. CDR1 is KGHSH and CDR2 is LQKENI in the germline V gene. As DNA, the CDR3 is TGTGCCAGCTCACCACCCTCGGGAGGGGGCAGCTATGGCTACACCTTC. It is translated as CASSPPSGGGSYGYTF. The full variable domain, completed using reference TRBV18 and TRBJ1-2, is NAGVMQNPRHLVRRRGQEARLRCSPMKGHSHVYWYRQLPEEGLKFMVYLQKENIIDESGMPKERFSAEFPKEGPSILRIQQVVRGDSAAYFCASSPPSGGGSYGYTFGSGTRLTVV.

This clone was counted between two and nine times. The chain carries TRBV20-1 and TRBJ2-5, with no clear D. The CDR3 contains 13 residues. Per the germline V gene, CDR1 is DFQATT and CDR2 is SNEGSKA (reference sequence). V shed 3 bases and J shed 4 bases, with 12 bases lying between them. The CDR3 coding sequence is TGCAGTGCTAGTCGGCAGCTAGGAGAGACCCAGTACTTC. It yields the protein CSASRQLGETQYF.

The chain links TRBV4-1 to TRBJ2-6; 7 bases agree with TRBD2. V dropped 1 base and J dropped 4; count of bases not matched to a gene: 10. The germline gives CDR1 MGHRA, CDR2 YSYEKL. This CDR3 region has 18 residues. CDR3 nucleotide sequence: TGCGCCAGCAGCCAAGGCGGGAGACGGGGCTACGGGGCCAACGTCCTGACTTTC. Translation gives CASSQGGRRGYGANVLTF.

This chain links TRBV28 with TRBJ1-2; 8 bases fit TRBD1. CDR1 is MDHEN and CDR2 is SYDVKM in the germline V gene. V was pared by 5 bases and J by 4 bases, with 0 bases of the junction left unmatched. The CDR3 loop spans 12 amino acids. CDR3 amino acids: CASSTGGYGYTF. The CDR3 region has the DNA TGTGCCAGCAGTACAGGGGGCTATGGCTACACCTTC.

This clone was observed a single time. V is TRBV7-2 and J is TRBJ2-1, with 11 bases lining up with TRBD2. Germline V gene sequence: CDR1 SGHTA, CDR2 FQGNSA. This CDR3 comprises 15 residues. V lost 6 bases and J lost 9; bases outside the gene matches: 10. DNA of the CDR3: TGTGCCAGCAGTTCGATGGGCCTAGCGGGGGGTGAGCAGTTCTTC. Amino acids: CASSSMGLAGGEQFF.

The CDR3 nucleotides read TGTGCCAGCAGTTTACAGGGGACCTACGAGCAGTACTTC. Its translation: CASSLQGTYEQYF. The chain carries TRBV27 and TRBJ2-7; the D gene is possibly TRBD1 (6 bases). CDR1 is MNHEY and CDR2 is SMNVEV in the germline V gene (reference sequence). The CDR3 has 13 amino acids. The V gene lost 2 bases and the J gene lost 2 bases, with 7 bases spanning the gap.

This rearrangement joins TRBV5-1 to TRBJ2-5; no reliable D call. The V end was cut by 0 bases, the J end by 5 bases, with 11 bases between. The CDR3 sequence is 14 residues long. Per the germline V gene, CDR1 is SGHRS and CDR2 is YFSETQ. The CDR3 loop reads CASSLARLSETQYF. For the CDR3, the DNA is TGCGCCAGCAGCTTGGCCAGGCTGTCGGAGACCCAGTACTTC.

The chain recombines TRBV2 with TRBJ2-3, with TRBD2 identical over 14 bases. The CDR3 sequence is 17 residues long. Germline loops: CDR1 SNHLY, CDR2 FYNNEI. J lost 0 bases, V lost 9 bases, and 8 bases had no gene match. In DNA form, the CDR3 reads TGTGCCAGACAGGGACTAGCGGGGGCCCGTAGCACAGATACGCAGTATTTT. It is translated as CARQGLAGARSTDTQYF.